A selection of T cell receptor beta chains follows, all from one sample in a study of spatial heterogeneity in lung cancer. TCRdb re-called the 5' RACE reads with MiXCR, one entry per CDR3 protein. The sample contains 85,000 to 100,000 distinct CDR3 sequences, less than 15% of which appear only once. The sequences come from PBMCs, collected at surgery. These receptors originate from a male donor with early-stage non-small cell lung cancer. Each CDR3 is given with its conserved first and last residue. A D gene is named only where the DNA matches it firmly. Size tells how often a clone was seen (once, few, many) or the class of an expanded clone, and some rows leave it out.

V gene	D gene	clone size	J gene	CDR3 protein	CDR3 DNA
TRBV7-2	-	few	TRBJ2-2	CASSLSRALNTGELFF	TGTGCCAGCAGCTTAAGCAGGGCCCTAAACACCGGGGAGCTGTTTTTT
TRBV27	-	few	TRBJ1-6	CASSLRWGQGYSPLHF	TGTGCCAGCAGTTTACGTTGGGGGCAGGGTTATTCACCCCTCCACTTT
TRBV7-2	-	few	TRBJ1-5	CASSHGQRNQPQHF	TGTGCCAGCAGCCACGGACAACGGAATCAGCCCCAGCATTTT
TRBV20-1	-	-	TRBJ2-3	CSARDRATADTQYF	TGCAGTGCTAGAGATCGGGCGACAGCAGATACGCAGTATTTT
TRBV20-1	TRBD1	-	TRBJ1-1	CSARDQGVTEAFF	TGCAGTGCTAGAGACCAGGGGGTCACTGAAGCTTTCTTT
TRBV7-2	-	-	TRBJ1-6	CASSLRQGGYNSPLHF	TGTGCCAGCAGCTTAAGGCAGGGAGGCTATAATTCACCCCTCCACTTT
TRBV20-1	TRBD2	few	TRBJ2-1	CSARSLSGSGGYNEQFF	TGCAGTGCTAGAAGTTTGTCGGGCAGCGGGGGATACAATGAGCAGTTCTTC
TRBV10-3	-	-	TRBJ2-7	CAISTSGGEQYF	TGTGCCATCAGTACCAGTGGGGGCGAGCAGTACTTC
TRBV9	-	-	TRBJ2-1	CASSVAPLGGNEQFF	TGTGCCAGCAGCGTAGCACCCCTGGGGGGCAATGAGCAGTTCTTC
TRBV7-8	-	many	TRBJ2-2	CASTYLVQMNTGELFF	TGTGCCAGCACCTATCTGGTCCAGATGAACACCGGGGAGCTGTTTTTT
TRBV25-1	TRBD2	-	TRBJ2-7	CASTSGRALLAGEGEQYF	TGTGCCAGCACCTCGGGCAGGGCGCTTCTAGCGGGAGAAGGCGAGCAGTACTTC
TRBV11-2	-	many	TRBJ1-5	CASSLTENQPQHF	TGTGCCAGCAGCTTAACAGAAAATCAGCCCCAGCATTTT
TRBV5-1	-	many	TRBJ1-4	CASSLGTGTLEKLFF	TGCGCCAGCAGCTTAGGCACAGGGACCCTTGAAAAACTGTTTTTT
TRBV6-2/TRBV6-3	-	few	TRBJ1-2	CASTGFSGYTF	TGTGCCAGCACCGGGTTCTCTGGCTACACCTTC
TRBV4-3	-	-	TRBJ2-7	CASSQSRFSYEQYF	TGCGCCAGCAGCCAATCACGGTTCTCCTACGAGCAGTACTTC
TRBV28	TRBD1	few	TRBJ1-5	CASSSPDRESGQPQHF	TGTGCCAGCAGTTCCCCGGACAGGGAAAGTGGTCAGCCCCAGCATTTT
TRBV11-2	-	few	TRBJ2-1	CDSSLSRMTYNEQFF	TGTGACAGCAGCTTATCCCGGATGACCTACAATGAGCAGTTCTTC
TRBV24-1	TRBD2	many	TRBJ2-1	CATSEHGRGYNEQFF	TGTGCCACCAGTGAGCACGGGAGGGGGTACAATGAGCAGTTCTTC
TRBV2	TRBD1	many	TRBJ2-1	CASQGDRASYNEQFF	TGTGCCAGCCAGGGAGACAGGGCCTCCTACAATGAGCAGTTCTTC
TRBV20-1	TRBD2	-	TRBJ2-1	CSASSILAGGNEQFF	TGCAGTGCTAGCTCCATTCTAGCGGGAGGTAATGAGCAGTTCTTC
TRBV12-3/TRBV12-4	-	few	TRBJ2-6	CASSLEPGPGANVLTF	TGTGCCAGCAGTTTAGAACCAGGGCCTGGGGCCAACGTCCTGACTTTC
TRBV27	TRBD1	many	TRBJ1-1	CASSSSQGVRTEAFF	TGTGCCAGCAGTTCAAGCCAGGGGGTGCGGACTGAAGCTTTCTTT
TRBV3-1	-	few	TRBJ2-7	CASSQVEGYEQYF	TGTGCCAGCAGCCAAGTTGAAGGGTACGAGCAGTACTTC
TRBV27	TRBD2	-	TRBJ2-7	CASSLFGLAGVLSSYNEQYF	TGTGCCAGCAGTTTATTCGGACTAGCGGGAGTGTTAAGCTCCTACAATGAGCAGTACTTC
TRBV5-1	-	-	TRBJ2-3	CASSLVWDTDTQYF	TGCGCCAGCAGCTTGGTATGGGACACAGATACGCAGTATTTT
TRBV9	-	-	TRBJ1-1	CASSAHADDTEAFF	TGTGCCAGCAGCGCCCACGCAGATGACACTGAAGCTTTCTTT
TRBV7-6	-	-	TRBJ1-1	CASSLEVGVTEAFF	TGTGCCAGCAGCTTAGAAGTGGGGGTCACTGAAGCTTTCTTT
TRBV11-2	-	few	TRBJ2-2	CASSRRSPTGELFF	TGTGCCAGCAGCCGCCGGAGCCCCACCGGGGAGCTGTTTTTT
TRBV28	TRBD1	-	TRBJ1-1	CASSPGGGNTEAFF	TGTGCCAGCAGTCCAGGGGGAGGAAACACTGAAGCTTTCTTT
TRBV18	TRBD1	-	TRBJ1-1	CASSPLQGAGTVAFF	TGTGCCAGCTCACCATTACAGGGGGCTGGCACTGTAGCTTTCTTT
TRBV19	-	few	TRBJ2-5	CASRTRGKETQYF	TGTGCCAGTAGAACCAGGGGAAAAGAGACCCAGTACTTC
TRBV24-1	-	-	TRBJ2-2	CATSELDRDSGELFF	TGTGCCACCAGTGAGCTGGATCGAGATTCCGGGGAGCTGTTTTTT
TRBV5-1	TRBD2	once	TRBJ2-5	CASSFGEGETQYF	TGCGCCAGCAGCTTCGGGGAGGGGGAGACCCAGTACTTC
TRBV20-1	TRBD1	many	TRBJ2-7	CSVSGTGGNSAYEQYF	TGCAGTGTTTCGGGGACAGGGGGTAATAGCGCCTACGAGCAGTACTTC
TRBV10-2	-	-	TRBJ1-5	CASRLGGGQPQHF	TGCGCCAGCAGACTAGGAGGAGGCCAGCCCCAGCATTTT
TRBV6-2/TRBV6-3	-	many	TRBJ1-5	CASSSGQDWGYSNQPQHF	TGTGCCAGCAGTTCGGGGCAGGATTGGGGCTATAGCAATCAGCCCCAGCATTTT
TRBV7-2	-	-	TRBJ2-2	CASSLSPRGRAGELFF	TGTGCCAGCAGCTTAAGTCCCAGGGGAAGGGCCGGGGAGCTGTTTTTT
TRBV28	-	many	TRBJ2-5	CASSLSGETQYF	TGTGCCAGCAGTTTATCCGGAGAGACCCAGTACTTC
TRBV11-2	-	few	TRBJ1-1	CASSFGDNTEAFF	TGTGCCAGCAGCTTTGGGGACAACACTGAAGCTTTCTTT
TRBV12-3/TRBV12-4	TRBD1	few	TRBJ1-5	CASSLSTGGENQPQHF	TGTGCCAGCAGCCTGTCGACAGGGGGCGAAAATCAGCCCCAGCATTTT
TRBV20-1	-	-	TRBJ1-4	CSVGGTSEKLFF	TGCAGTGTGGGAGGGACGTCTGAAAAACTGTTTTTT
TRBV19	-	few	TRBJ2-7	CASSIKSGYSYEQYF	TGTGCCAGTAGTATAAAAAGCGGATACTCCTACGAGCAGTACTTC
TRBV18	-	few	TRBJ1-6	CARPGSPLHF	TGTGCCAGACCAGGCTCACCCCTCCACTTC
TRBV29-1	-	few	TRBJ2-3	CSVRDRRRRSDTQYF	TGCAGCGTGAGAGACAGGCGAAGGCGGTCAGATACGCAGTATTTT
TRBV12-3/TRBV12-4	TRBD2	few	TRBJ2-3	CASSSSGGARDTQYF	TGTGCCAGCAGTTCAAGCGGGGGGGCCCGGGATACGCAGTATTTT
TRBV2	-	few	TRBJ1-2	CASSERTLDGGYTF	TGTGCCAGCAGTGAAAGGACCCTGGACGGCGGCTACACCTTC
TRBV20-1	TRBD1	few	TRBJ1-5	CSARSRGDQPQHF	TGCAGTGCTAGGTCCAGGGGGGATCAGCCCCAGCATTTT
TRBV2	-	-	TRBJ1-2	CASGDGVGYGYTF	TGTGCCAGCGGGGATGGGGTGGGCTATGGCTACACCTTC
TRBV7-2	TRBD1	-	TRBJ2-1	CASSQTGIMYEQFF	TGTGCCAGCAGCCAGACAGGGATCATGTATGAGCAGTTCTTC
TRBV20-1	-	many	TRBJ2-1	CSARGGSSYNEQFF	TGCAGTGCTAGAGGTGGGAGCTCCTACAATGAGCAGTTCTTC